Presented here are 5 T cell receptor beta chains from one specimen sequenced in a study of cytomegalovirus exposure and HLA in healthy donors. Amplification used 60 Vbeta primers and 13 Jbeta primers. Method: immunoSEQ multiplex PCR; TCRdb's copy keeps in-frame clones and lacks some. The table shows about 220,000 clones, with about 79% occurring only once. Sequenced input: PBMCs. These receptors originate from a male donor in good health and CMV-seronegative.

V and J are TRBV6-6 and TRBJ1-1, with 7 positions matching TRBD1. The V segment lost 0 bases and the J segment 1 base; nucleotides outside the gene matches: 2. CDR1 and CDR2 from the germline V gene are MNHNY and SVGAGI (reference sequence). The CDR3 runs to 15 residues. CDR3 nucleotide sequence: TGTGCCAGCAGTTACTCGCGGACAGGGAACACTGAAGCTTTCTTT. Its translation: CASSYSRTGNTEAFF.

V is TRBV4-1 and J is TRBJ2-7; 9 bases are shared with TRBD1. Germline V gene data show CDR1 as MGHRA and CDR2 as YSYEKL. The trim removed 4 bases at V and 1 base at J, leaving 5 bases unmatched. This CDR3 is built from 15 residues. The CDR3 nucleotides are TGCGCCAGCAGCCCCCCGGGACAGGGATCCTACGAGCAGTACTTC. Residues: CASSPPGQGSYEQYF.

This chain joins TRBV15 and TRBJ2-7; D unclear. The V gene lost 1 base and the J gene lost 6 bases, with 4 bases spanning the gap. Germline V gene sequence: CDR1 LNHNV, CDR2 YYDKDF (reference sequence). CDR3 length: 11 residues. CDR3 in DNA: TGTGCCACCAGCAGAGGAGGCGAGCAGTACTTC. This encodes CATSRGGEQYF.

The V call is TRBV4-2, the J call TRBJ2-3; D is possibly TRBD2 (6 bases). In germline, CDR1 is LGHNA, CDR2 YNFKEQ. The V and J ends lost 3 bases and 3 bases respectively, with 10 bases between them. This CDR3 has 14 residues. CDR3 residues: CASSHVGGTDTQYF. Written as DNA, the CDR3 is TGTGCCAGCAGCCACGTGGGGGGAACAGATACGCAGTATTTT.

The CDR3 reads CASSLEASGIAKNIQYF. CDR3 in DNA: TGCGCCAGCAGCTTGGAAGCTAGCGGGATAGCCAAAAACATTCAGTACTTC. The chain recombines TRBV5-1 with TRBJ2-4, with 9 bases identical to TRBD2. The germline CDR1 and CDR2 sequences are SGHRS and YFSETQ. V lost 0 bases, J lost 0 bases, and 4 bases stayed unmatched. This CDR3 contains 17 residues.